Included here is one T cell receptor (beta chain) sequence, with context. Antigen: not known. This entry comes from a study of T cell responses to AZD1222 COVID-19 vaccine. The CDR3 sequence is 14 residues long. The V gene lost 5 bases and the J gene lost 2 bases, with 10 bases spanning the gap. The V gene's germline CDR1 is LNHDA and CDR2 SQIVND (reference sequence). TCRdb's table, derived via immunoSEQ multiplex PCR, lists solely in-frame clones and lacks some. The data contain roughly 120,000 clones, about 85% of them singletons. Points from the study as a whole: The donors showed a predominance of white British ancestry and of females, with possible underestimation of clonal diversity. Regions 160-218 and 743-854 dominated among vaccine-associated CD4 TCRs spanning spike. Baseline antibody screening turned up just six or seven seropositive AZD1222 recipients.

This clonotype was sampled from an adult in good health. Source: peripheral blood, taken on day 0 of AZD1222 vaccination. This rearrangement joins TRBV19 to TRBJ1-5; perhaps TRBD1 as D (6 bases). CDR3 sequence: CASSPRQGNQPQHF. The CDR3 nucleotides read TGTGCCAGTAGTCCCCGACAGGGCAATCAGCCCCAGCATTTT.